Listed here are 14 T cell receptor beta chains from one sample, sequenced in a study of T cell responses to AZD1222 COVID-19 vaccine. Assay: immunoSEQ multiplex PCR; the TCRdb copy retains only in-frame clones and omits some. The sample shows 95,000 to 150,000 clones, around 90% of them seen only once. The sequences come from peripheral blood, collected 28 days after the second dose of the MenACWY control vaccine. The source of these receptors is an adult who received the MenACWY meningococcal vaccine as a control.

The rearrangement links TRBV5-1 to TRBJ2-6; 7 nucleotides match TRBD1. This CDR3 region has 18 residues. Germline CDR1 reads SGHRS; CDR2 reads YFSETQ. The trim removed 0 bases at V and 4 bases at J, leaving 10 bases unmatched. The CDR3 region is CASSLVAYRGGGANVLTF. CDR3 sequence (DNA): TGCGCCAGCAGCTTGGTGGCCTACAGGGGTGGCGGGGCCAACGTCCTGACTTTC.

J is TRBJ1-3 and V is TRBV9; 11 bases align to TRBD1. The CDR3 spans 14 residues. V lost 3 bases, J lost 6 bases, and 2 bases stayed unmatched. Per the germline V gene, CDR1 is SGDLS and CDR2 is YYNGEE. The CDR3 region has the DNA TGTGCCAGCAGCGCGGGACAGGGGGTAAACACCATATATTTT. The encoded protein is CASSAGQGVNTIYF.

V usage is TRBV10-3 and J usage is TRBJ1-2, with 8 bases fitting TRBD1. J was trimmed by 5 bases and V by 6 bases; bases with no gene match: 5. Germline assignment: CDR1 ENHRY and CDR2 SYGVKD. The CDR3 spans 13 residues. In nucleotides, the CDR3 is TGTGCCATCAGCCCTGGACAGGGTTATGGCTACACCTTC. Translating gives CAISPGQGYGYTF.

V gene TRBV5-6 combines with J gene TRBJ2-2; no clear D gene. Trimming took 4 bases from V and 0 from J, leaving 10 bases between them. Germline loops: CDR1 SGHDT, CDR2 YYEEEE. The CDR3 extends over 15 amino acids. For the CDR3, the DNA is TGTGCCAGCAGCAGGGTAGACGCGAACACCGGGGAGCTGTTTTTT. Amino acids: CASSRVDANTGELFF.

J is TRBJ2-5 and V is TRBV11-2, with D perhaps matching TRBD1 or TRBD2 (5 bases each). This CDR3 has 16 amino acids. Germline V gene lookup returns CDR1 SGHAT and CDR2 FQNNGV. Trimming removed 3 bases from V and 3 bases from J, with 17 bases in between. Here the CDR3 reads CASSFRGRGIKETQYF. For the CDR3, the DNA is TGTGCCAGCAGCTTTCGGGGACGGGGAATTAAAGAGACCCAGTACTTC.

Written as DNA, the CDR3 is TGTGCCAGCAGTGAAGGGTTTATTTTCAATGAAAAACTGTTTTTT. This gives the protein CASSEGFIFNEKLFF. The rearrangement uses TRBV2 and TRBJ1-4; D not resolved. The germline V and J ends were trimmed by 1 base and 5 bases, with 11 bases remaining between them. Germline loops: CDR1 SNHLY, CDR2 FYNNEI. This CDR3 spans 15 amino acids.

The chain has TRBV27 and TRBJ2-2, with D uncertain. Trimming cost V 6 bases and J 8 bases, with 7 bases left between them. Germline V lookup: CDR1 MNHEY, CDR2 SMNVEV (reference sequence). The CDR3 sequence is 11 residues long. Written as DNA, the CDR3 is TGTGCCAGCAGGGGGTGGGGGGAGCTGTTTTTT. It is translated as CASRGWGELFF.

The chain links TRBV27 to TRBJ1-2; D is undetermined. The germline CDR1 and CDR2 sequences are MNHEY and SMNVEV (reference sequence). The CDR3 consists of 14 residues. Trimming took off 0 bases at V and 4 bases at J, with 9 bases between the two ends. The CDR3 sequence: CASSLSRQPYGYTF. CDR3 bases: TGTGCCAGCAGTTTATCGCGGCAGCCCTATGGCTACACCTTC.

The chain has TRBV7-2 and TRBJ1-1; a possible D gene is TRBD1 (5 bases). The CDR3 runs to 14 residues. Germline V gene lookup returns CDR1 SGHTA and CDR2 FQGNSA. Deletions cut 1 base from V and 3 bases from J, with 9 bases between. The CDR3 protein is CASSLVQGYTEAFF. DNA of the CDR3: TGTGCCAGCAGCTTAGTTCAGGGCTACACTGAAGCTTTCTTT.

The genes are TRBV9 and TRBJ2-3, with 8 bases matching TRBD2. CDR3 length: 16 amino acids. After removal of 0 bases from V and 0 bases from J, the junction contained 3 bases not matched to a gene. Germline V gene data show CDR1 as SGDLS and CDR2 as YYNGEE. CDR3 region: CASSVGAGVSTDTQYF. The CDR3, as DNA: TGTGCCAGCAGCGTAGGAGCGGGGGTAAGCACAGATACGCAGTATTTT.

This chain links TRBV27 with TRBJ1-2; no firm D call. Trimming took off 3 bases at V and 3 bases at J, with 20 bases between the two ends. Germline lookup yields CDR1 MNHEY and CDR2 SMNVEV (reference sequence). CDR3 length: 17 amino acids. The CDR3 spells CASSFSPFGQEDYGYTF. The CDR3 region has the DNA TGTGCCAGCAGTTTCTCTCCCTTCGGGCAGGAAGACTATGGCTACACCTTC.

V usage is TRBV18 and J usage is TRBJ2-7; TRBD1 matches 7 bases. The CDR3 extends over 12 amino acids. Trimming cost V 4 bases and J 5 bases; bases outside gene matches: 2. Germline CDR1 reads KGHSH; CDR2 reads LQKENI. CDR3 region: CASSQGADEQYV. The CDR3 DNA is TGTGCCAGCTCACAGGGGGCGGACGAGCAGTACGTC.

The CDR3 loop is CASSSGLAPMHEQYF. CDR3 nucleotide sequence: TGTGCCAGCAGTTCAGGACTAGCCCCCATGCACGAGCAGTACTTC. This chain links TRBV28 with TRBJ2-7; 8 positions agree with TRBD2. Germline CDR1 MDHEN, CDR2 SYDVKM. The CDR3 loop spans 15 amino acids. J lost 5 bases, V lost 4 bases, and 10 bases had no gene match.

Only a few counts were recorded for this clone. The chain recombines TRBV24-1 with TRBJ2-4; D remains unclear. There are 12 residues in the CDR3. CDR1 is KGHDR and CDR2 is SFDVKD in the germline V gene. Between the trimmed V and J ends, which lost 3 bases and 12 bases, there was a span of 11 bases. The CDR3, as DNA: TGTGCCACCAGTGATCAAGCCTACAATCAGTACTTC. Translation gives CATSDQAYNQYF.